This TCR beta chain was observed in a study of cytomegalovirus exposure and HLA in healthy donors. Germline V gene sequence: CDR1 MNHNY, CDR2 SVGAGI (reference sequence). Between the trimmed V and J ends, which lost 8 bases and 9 bases, there was a span of 13 bases. There are 11 residues in the CDR3. The primer mix had 60 Vbeta and 13 Jbeta primers. Clones were read by immunoSEQ multiplex PCR, and TCRdb kept only the in-frame ones, dropping some. This table holds 40,000 to 55,000 clones, around 81% found once. Sequencing used PBMCs. The sequence came from a boy between 10 and 17 years old in good health and CMV-seropositive. The chain is built from TRBV6-6 and TRBJ1-2; perhaps TRBD1 as D (6 bases). This CDR3 reads CASGHRESYTF. The DNA for the CDR3 is TGTGCCAGCGGGCACAGGGAGAGCTACACCTTC.